The 26 T cell receptor beta chains reported below all come from one sample, sequenced in a study of Ad26.COV2.S vaccination and SARS-CoV-2 variants. Some clones are missing from TCRdb's copy, which holds only in-frame ones; the method was immunoSEQ multiplex PCR. This table holds 300,000 to 350,000 clones, around four fifths found once. Treatment reported: some 19 received Ad26.COV2.S at low or high dose, single or two shots; about five received placebo; per-sample allocation not given. Day 63 after the first injection of vaccine or placebo was the sampling time. Sequenced material: peripheral blood, taken in a trial of Ad26.COV2.S vaccine versus placebo. These receptors all come from a person aged 18-60 years who received the Ad26.COV2.S COVID-19 vaccine or a placebo.

The V call is TRBV2, the J call TRBJ2-5; D might be TRBD2 (5 bases). Per the germline V gene, CDR1 is SNHLY and CDR2 is FYNNEI. Trimming took 7 bases from V and 5 from J, leaving 11 bases between them. This CDR3 is 12 amino acids long. In nucleotides, the CDR3 is TGTGCCAGCAAAAGGCAGCGGGAGACCCAGTACTTC. As protein: CASKRQRETQYF.

The V and J genes are TRBV18 and TRBJ2-6; unclear D gene. This CDR3 spans 16 amino acids. CDR1 and CDR2 (germline): KGHSH, LQKENI. The germline V and J ends were trimmed by 4 bases and 0 bases, with 10 bases remaining between them. The CDR3 sequence: CASSQVRVSGANVLTF. The CDR3 DNA reads TGTGCCAGCTCACAGGTCAGAGTCTCTGGGGCCAACGTCCTGACTTTC.

The chain joins TRBV14 to TRBJ2-7; D not certain. CDR1 is SGHDN, CDR2 FVKESK, per germline. The CDR3 is 14 residues long. Trimming cost V 0 bases and J 5 bases, with 11 bases left between them. CDR3 in amino acids: CASSQDRYPDEQYF. Written as DNA, the CDR3 is TGTGCCAGCAGCCAAGACAGGTACCCCGACGAGCAGTACTTC.

The V gene is TRBV14, the J gene TRBJ1-3; D is unclear. CDR3 length equals 13 residues. Germline assignment: CDR1 SGHDN and CDR2 FVKESK. Between the trimmed V and J ends, which lost 6 bases and 1 base, there was a span of 7 bases. CDR3 sequence (DNA): TGTGCCAGCAGAACTGGATCTGGAAACACCATATATTTT. Encoded protein: CASRTGSGNTIYF.

The rearrangement uses TRBV5-5 and TRBJ2-5; 10 positions match TRBD2. The CDR3 covers 15 residues. The J segment lost 4 bases and the V segment lost 4 bases, leaving 7 bases of the junction unmatched. The germline V gene has CDR1 SGHKS and CDR2 YYEKEE (reference sequence). The CDR3 nucleotides read TGTGCCAGCAGCGCGACTAGCGGGTTGGGAGAGACCCAGTACTTC. The encoded protein is CASSATSGLGETQYF.

The genes are TRBV3-1 (or the pseudogene TRBV3-2) and TRBJ2-2, with D unresolved. The V end was cut by 2 bases, the J end by 8 bases, with 6 bases between. The CDR3 is 12 residues long. The germline V gene has CDR1 LGHDT and CDR2 YNNKEL (reference sequence). The chain's CDR3 is CASSQRTGELFF. The CDR3 bases are TGTGCCAGCAGCCAACGGACGGGGGAGCTGTTTTTT.

The chain is built from TRBV25-1 and TRBJ2-7; 7 bases align to TRBD1. Germline CDR1 reads MGHDK; CDR2 reads SYGVNS. V lost 6 bases to trimming and J lost 5 bases; unmatched junction nucleotides: 7. The CDR3 has 13 amino acids. The CDR3: CASRWGTVNEQYF. The CDR3 DNA follows: TGTGCCAGCAGATGGGGGACAGTCAACGAGCAGTACTTC.

This clone was seen only once. The gene calls are TRBV5-1 and TRBJ2-3, with D uncertain. The germline gives CDR1 SGHRS, CDR2 YFSETQ. Trimming left V 0 bases short and J 14 bases short, with 16 bases between. The CDR3 has 13 amino acids. This CDR3 reads CASSLAGRSITYF. CDR3 DNA: TGCGCCAGCAGCTTGGCGGGCAGGTCGATAACGTATTTT.

The rearrangement links TRBV2 to TRBJ2-1; D gene uncertain. Looked up from germline, CDR1 is SNHLY and CDR2 is FYNNEI. This CDR3 has 14 residues. Trimming removed 6 bases at V and 1 base at J, with 10 bases between. CDR3 region: CASRELGSYNEQFF. The CDR3 coding sequence is TGTGCCAGCAGGGAGCTAGGGTCCTACAATGAGCAGTTCTTC.

CDR3 sequence: CASSRAQETQYF. Written as DNA, the CDR3 is TGTGCCAGCAGCCGGGCCCAAGAGACCCAGTACTTC. The rearrangement joins TRBV14 to TRBJ2-5; D call uncertain. Trimming removed 4 bases at V and 1 base at J, with 4 bases between. CDR3 length equals 12 residues. In germline, CDR1 is SGHDN, CDR2 FVKESK.

The CDR3 coding sequence is TGTGCCAGCAGCCGGGCTAGTGGGAACTATGGCTACACCTTC. It specifies CASSRASGNYGYTF. The chain uses TRBV14 and TRBJ1-2; D is uncertain. Trimming left V 4 bases short and J 2 bases short, with 11 bases between. CDR1 and CDR2 (germline): SGHDN, FVKESK. CDR3 size: 14 residues.

This chain connects TRBV28 to TRBJ1-2; TRBD1 matches 7 bases. V was pared by 7 bases and J by 8 bases, with 10 bases of the junction left unmatched. Germline assignment: CDR1 MDHEN and CDR2 SYDVKM. The CDR3 is 13 residues long. The CDR3 spells CASTLTGFNGYTF. In nucleotides, the CDR3 is TGTGCCAGCACCTTGACAGGGTTCAACGGCTACACCTTC.

The V and J genes are TRBV4-2 and TRBJ1-2; D unclear. This CDR3 spans 15 amino acids. Germline values: CDR1 LGHNA, CDR2 YNFKEQ. V lost 0 bases, J lost 8 bases, and 16 bases lay in between. The CDR3 DNA reads TGTGCCAGCAGCCAAGATGCGGGATCCCCTGGCGGCTACACCTTC. Translating gives CASSQDAGSPGGYTF.

This rearrangement joins TRBV6-4 to TRBJ2-1; the D gene is possibly TRBD1 (6 bases). This CDR3 region has 15 residues. Germline assignment: CDR1 MRHNA and CDR2 SNTAGT. V shed 3 bases and J shed 2 bases, with 11 bases lying between them. This CDR3 reads CASSEGAEAYNEQFF. CDR3 nucleotides: TGTGCCAGCAGTGAGGGGGCTGAAGCCTACAATGAGCAGTTCTTC.

The chain couples TRBV5-6 to TRBJ2-3; D remains ambiguous. Trimming stripped 0 bases from V and 0 bases from J, with 5 bases between. The CDR3 contains 14 residues. CDR1 and CDR2 from the germline V gene are SGHDT and YYEEEE. CDR3 DNA: TGTGCCAGCAGCTTGGTGTCGAGCACAGATACGCAGTATTTT. Amino acids: CASSLVSSTDTQYF.

The chain uses TRBV10-3 and TRBJ1-2; 7 positions match TRBD1. Germline V gene sequence: CDR1 ENHRY, CDR2 SYGVKD. The CDR3 totals 14 residues. The J segment lost 3 bases and the V segment lost 8 bases, leaving 9 bases of the junction unmatched. CDR3 DNA: TGTGCCATCGGAGACAGGGAAGAGCACTATGGCTACACCTTC. Its translation is CAIGDREEHYGYTF.

The V gene is TRBV4-1, the J gene TRBJ2-3, with 7 bases aligning to TRBD2. J lost 3 bases, V lost 7 bases, and 10 bases had no gene match. CDR1 and CDR2 (germline): MGHRA, YSYEKL. The CDR3 runs to 15 residues. The CDR3 here is CASTSGQGGTDTQYF. The CDR3 bases are TGCGCCAGCACCAGCGGGCAGGGAGGGACAGATACGCAGTATTTT.

The rearrangement links TRBV20-1 to TRBJ1-2, with D perhaps matching TRBD1 (5 bases). Trimming shortened V by 3 bases and J by 8 bases, and 10 bases separated the two germline ends. There are 11 residues in the CDR3. Germline V lookup: CDR1 DFQATT, CDR2 SNEGSKA (reference sequence). CDR3 coding DNA: TGCAGTGCTAGGGGGACCGGGGGCTACACCTTC. Amino acids: CSARGTGGYTF.

This chain uses TRBV3-1 (or the pseudogene TRBV3-2) with TRBJ2-3, with 9 bases lining up with TRBD2. The length of the CDR3 is 19 residues. V was pared by 1 base and J by 4 bases, with 15 bases of the junction left unmatched. The germline V gene has CDR1 LGHDT and CDR2 YNNKEL (reference sequence). This chain's CDR3 is CASSQVASGGPRIPDTQYF. For the CDR3, the DNA is TGTGCCAGCAGCCAAGTGGCCAGCGGGGGGCCGAGGATCCCAGATACGCAGTATTTT.

The chain is built from TRBV4-1 and TRBJ1-2, with 9 bases fitting TRBD1. The V and J ends lost 0 bases and 6 bases, in that order; junction bases with no gene match: 5. This CDR3 is built from 15 residues. Per the germline V gene, CDR1 is MGHRA and CDR2 is YSYEKL. CDR3 bases: TGCGCCAGCAGCCAAGATCACGGGACAGGGAATGGCTACACCTTC. This sequence encodes CASSQDHGTGNGYTF.

V gene TRBV30 combines with J gene TRBJ2-7; D is possibly TRBD2 (5 bases). The CDR3 is made up of 12 amino acids. CDR1 and CDR2 from the germline V gene are GTSNPN and SVGIG (reference sequence). V lost 4 bases and J 5 bases, leaving 12 bases between the germline ends. The CDR3, as DNA: TGTGCCTGGACGGGGTCAGGCCACGAGCAGTACTTC. This encodes CAWTGSGHEQYF.

The chain recombines TRBV5-6 with TRBJ1-5; tentatively, D is TRBD1 (6 bases). Trimming removed 1 base from V and 4 bases from J, with 9 bases in between. In germline, CDR1 is SGHDT, CDR2 YYEEEE. The CDR3 loop spans 14 amino acids. The CDR3 region is CASSLTGINQPQHF. The CDR3 DNA sequence: TGTGCCAGCAGCTTGACAGGGATAAATCAGCCCCAGCATTTT.

The V and J genes are TRBV30 and TRBJ2-2, with 7 bases identical to TRBD1. V trimming: 2 bases; J trimming: 1 base; junction bases outside the gene matches: 1. The length of the CDR3 is 14 residues. Germline CDR1 is GTSNPN and CDR2 is SVGIG (reference sequence). CDR3: CAWSPGGNTGELFF. The DNA for the CDR3 is TGTGCCTGGAGTCCAGGGGGGAACACCGGGGAGCTGTTTTTT.

CDR3 sequence reads: CASSYRGYNSPLHF. For the CDR3, the DNA is TGTGCCAGCAGTTACCGGGGATATAATTCACCCCTCCACTTT. The chain links TRBV6-6 to TRBJ1-6; D is unclear. V shed 2 bases and J shed 4 bases, with 6 bases lying between them. CDR1 and CDR2 (germline): MNHNY, SVGAGI (reference sequence). The CDR3 loop spans 14 amino acids.

CDR3 DNA: TGTGCCAGTAGTATGGTCTGGGGGGGTCAGCCCCAGCATTTT. Protein sequence: CASSMVWGGQPQHF. V gene TRBV19 combines with J gene TRBJ1-5, with D possibly TRBD1 on 5 matching bases. The V end lost 3 bases, the J end lost 6 bases, and 12 bases lay between the germline ends. The CDR3 runs to 14 residues. Germline CDR1 is LNHDA and CDR2 is SQIVND (reference sequence).

The chain employs TRBV3-1 (or the pseudogene TRBV3-2) and TRBJ1-1; possibly TRBD1 for D (5 bases). With 3 bases removed from V and 0 bases from J, the gap between germline ends came to 11 bases. Per germline, CDR1 LGHDT and CDR2 YNNKEL (reference sequence). CDR3 size: 15 residues. In DNA, the CDR3 is TGTGCCAGCAGCCAGAACAGGAACTTGAACACTGAAGCTTTCTTT. This translates into CASSQNRNLNTEAFF.